Listed below are T cell receptor beta chains from one sample, sequenced in a study of cytomegalovirus exposure and HLA in healthy donors. This table comes from immunoSEQ multiplex PCR, and its TCRdb copy is limited to in-frame clones, with some not included. This repertoire shows roughly 160,000 clones, 65% to 90% found once; its top ten account for 9.5% to 12%. The specimen was PBMCs. The receptors shown here come from a man aged 50 or older in good health and CMV-seropositive. Each CDR3 is given without its conserved first and last residue.

J gene: TRBJ2-3
V gene: TRBV5-1
CDR3 protein: ASSSISSTDTQY

J gene: TRBJ2-3
V gene: TRBV5-1
CDR3 protein: ASSALQGSSTDTQY

J gene: TRBJ2-7
V gene: TRBV6-1
CDR3 protein: ASRLGLAGDYEQY

J gene: TRBJ1-3
V gene: TRBV5-4
CDR3 protein: ASSSVGGPFSGNTIY

J gene: TRBJ2-7
V gene: TRBV28
CDR3 protein: ASRGGTGEQY

J gene: TRBJ2-1
V gene: TRBV7-2
CDR3 protein: ASSLAPSGSSYNEQF

J gene: TRBJ2-3
V gene: TRBV7-2
CDR3 protein: ASSLRRGGSDTQY

J gene: TRBJ2-7
V gene: TRBV27
CDR3 protein: AQASRSYEQY

J gene: TRBJ1-2
V gene: TRBV28
CDR3 protein: ASSFGLSGYT

J gene: TRBJ1-5
V gene: TRBV19
CDR3 protein: ASSRGQGRQPQH

J gene: TRBJ2-7
V gene: TRBV4-2
CDR3 protein: ASSQEYPWTGESYEQY

J gene: TRBJ2-7
V gene: TRBV7-2
CDR3 protein: ASTRAGNLYEQY

J gene: TRBJ1-1
V gene: TRBV5-6
CDR3 protein: ASSRYRGEAF

J gene: TRBJ2-1
V gene: TRBV6-5
CDR3 protein: ASSSRLAGIYNEQF

J gene: TRBJ2-7
V gene: TRBV11-1
CDR3 protein: ASSLSRQGASYEQY

J gene: TRBJ2-3
V gene: TRBV7-8
CDR3 protein: ASSSRRGVADTQY

J gene: TRBJ2-7
V gene: TRBV20-1
CDR3 protein: SANPYYEQY

J gene: TRBJ1-6
V gene: TRBV30
CDR3 protein: ACSRGEGGMFTLH

J gene: TRBJ1-4
V gene: TRBV10-3
CDR3 protein: ATARDGEKLF

J gene: TRBJ2-1
V gene: TRBV4-3
CDR3 protein: ASSPAANRGNEQF

J gene: TRBJ2-7
V gene: TRBV7-3
CDR3 protein: ASSFPVRDRENIYEQY

J gene: TRBJ1-1
V gene: TRBV7-9
CDR3 protein: ASGRTGALGTEAF

J gene: TRBJ1-4
V gene: TRBV10-1
CDR3 protein: ASSWDRGLEKLF

J gene: TRBJ1-2
V gene: TRBV6-5
CDR3 protein: ATINDSYGYT

J gene: TRBJ1-6
V gene: TRBV29-1
CDR3 protein: SVGDSYNSPLH

J gene: TRBJ2-7
V gene: TRBV19
CDR3 protein: ASSMNNYEQY

J gene: TRBJ2-7
V gene: TRBV9
CDR3 protein: ASSAGGDSTYEQY

J gene: TRBJ2-7
V gene: TRBV2
CDR3 protein: ASRGITLYEQY

J gene: TRBJ2-7
V gene: TRBV30
CDR3 protein: ALVTSGGYEQY

J gene: TRBJ1-1
V gene: TRBV30
CDR3 protein: AWRGTANTEAF

J gene: TRBJ1-2
V gene: TRBV6-5
CDR3 protein: ASIPPGVQYGYT

J gene: TRBJ2-7
V gene: TRBV19
CDR3 protein: ASSAAGGISYEQY

J gene: TRBJ2-2
V gene: TRBV5-1
CDR3 protein: ASSPGLSRVTGELF

J gene: TRBJ2-7
V gene: TRBV7-9
CDR3 protein: ASSLVGGALYEQY

J gene: TRBJ2-1
V gene: TRBV7-8
CDR3 protein: ASSSQGGNEQF

J gene: TRBJ2-5
V gene: TRBV5-1
CDR3 protein: ASSLALGGEETQY

J gene: TRBJ1-1
V gene: TRBV30
CDR3 protein: AWSVGQNTEAF

J gene: TRBJ2-2
V gene: TRBV9
CDR3 protein: ASSYLGEGTGELF

J gene: NA
V gene: TRBV7-2
CDR3 protein: ASSLSGQGASYEQY

J gene: TRBJ2-1
V gene: TRBV29-1
CDR3 protein: SGRGTGSPNEQF

J gene: TRBJ2-5
V gene: TRBV28
CDR3 protein: ASSTNGQGAGETQY

J gene: TRBJ1-2
V gene: TRBV6-5
CDR3 protein: ASSQGQGIDYGYT

J gene: TRBJ1-2
V gene: TRBV19
CDR3 protein: ASSIPQNNYGYT

J gene: TRBJ1-1
V gene: TRBV6-5
CDR3 protein: ASSYADMNTEAF

J gene: TRBJ1-2
V gene: TRBV30
CDR3 protein: AWVQGAAYGYT

J gene: TRBJ1-2
V gene: TRBV5-1
CDR3 protein: ASSPGQEVDGYT

J gene: TRBJ2-3
V gene: TRBV2
CDR3 protein: ASSSGADTQY

J gene: TRBJ2-4
V gene: TRBV30
CDR3 protein: AWRRSGTVYNIQY

J gene: TRBJ1-1
V gene: TRBV19
CDR3 protein: ASNLDSAINTEAF

J gene: TRBJ1-2
V gene: TRBV28
CDR3 protein: ASSVPTGARYYGYT

J gene: TRBJ1-1
V gene: TRBV30
CDR3 protein: AWEQTNTEAF

J gene: TRBJ1-2
V gene: TRBV19
CDR3 protein: ASSNAELYGYT

J gene: TRBJ1-2
V gene: TRBV5-4
CDR3 protein: ASSETGYYGYT

J gene: TRBJ2-5
V gene: TRBV7-9
CDR3 protein: ASSLGTSGISETQY

J gene: TRBJ1-1
V gene: TRBV19
CDR3 protein: ASIRRDRNTEAF

J gene: TRBJ2-1
V gene: TRBV19
CDR3 protein: ASRPSGAPDNEQF

J gene: TRBJ2-2
V gene: TRBV11-3
CDR3 protein: ASSLGQGDTGELF

J gene: TRBJ2-1
V gene: TRBV28
CDR3 protein: ASSPHTSGTYNEQF

J gene: TRBJ2-3
V gene: TRBV29-1
CDR3 protein: SVGERVSTDTQY